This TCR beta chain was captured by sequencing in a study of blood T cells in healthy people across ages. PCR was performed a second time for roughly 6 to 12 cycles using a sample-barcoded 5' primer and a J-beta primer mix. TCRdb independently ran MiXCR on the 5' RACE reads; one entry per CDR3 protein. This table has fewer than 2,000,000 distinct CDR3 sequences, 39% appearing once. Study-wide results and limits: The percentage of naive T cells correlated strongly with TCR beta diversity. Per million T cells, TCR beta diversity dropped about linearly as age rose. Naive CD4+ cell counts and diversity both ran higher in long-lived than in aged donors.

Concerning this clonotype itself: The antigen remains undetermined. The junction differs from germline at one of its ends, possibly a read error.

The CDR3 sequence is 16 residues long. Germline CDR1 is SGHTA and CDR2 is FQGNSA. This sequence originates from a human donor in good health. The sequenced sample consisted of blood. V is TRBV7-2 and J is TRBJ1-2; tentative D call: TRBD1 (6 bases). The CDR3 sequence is CASSFQHREFNYGYTF. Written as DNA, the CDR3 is TGTGCCAGTAGCTTCCAACACAGGGAGTTTAACTATGGCTACACCTTC.